This TCR beta chain was captured by sequencing in a study of Ad26.COV2.S vaccination and SARS-CoV-2 variants. CDR3 size: 17 residues. The V gene end was trimmed by 3 bases and the J gene end by 4 bases; junction bases not matched to a gene: 10. Looked up from germline, CDR1 is SGHRS and CDR2 is YFSETQ. Study findings and constraints: The analyses of TCR breadth and depth may have understated the size of total T cell responses. Those who received vaccine or placebo ended up with similar non-spike TCR breadth.

This table comes from immunoSEQ multiplex PCR, and its TCRdb copy is limited to in-frame clones, with some not included. In the table there are about 350,000 clones, 92% of which are singletons. With regard to this clone: The target antigen is unknown.

The material sequenced was peripheral blood, taken after recovery from COVID-19. This sequence was found in a human donor who had recovered from COVID-19. This rearrangement joins TRBV5-1 to TRBJ2-1, with 10 bases that match TRBD1. The CDR3 DNA is TGCGCCAGCAGCTCCCCCGGACAGGGGGTTCTATACAATGAGCAGTTCTTC. This sequence encodes CASSSPGQGVLYNEQFF.